The entry below gives a single T cell receptor (beta chain) sequence along with its context. Authors' processing steps: The assay estimated nucleated cells by amplifying reference gene primers. Measured with immunoSEQ multiplex PCR; TCRdb has only the in-frame clones, and not every one. V and J calls plus clone size are reproduced from that table; the DNA served to infer D and trimming. Of around 70,000 clones listed, around 77% are singletons. Germline V gene sequence: CDR1 MNHEY, CDR2 SMNVEV (reference sequence). Unmatched junction bases numbered 7, after V lost 3 bases and J lost 3 bases. The CDR3 runs to 17 residues. This sample stems from a study of blood T cell repertoires in COVID-19. Study context: Samples representing acute and convalescent COVID-19 were sourced from the United States, Italy and Spain. PBMCs, B-cell-depleted T cells, or T cells were the source of the cDNA or gDNA that made up the material.

The clonotype originates from a human donor in a cohort sampled during active COVID-19. Sequencing was carried out using peripheral blood. The chain has TRBV27 and TRBJ1-5; 11 positions match TRBD1. The CDR3 nucleotides are TGTGCCAGCAGTTTTTCTCCGGGACAGGGGGACAATCAGCCCCAGCATTTT. Amino acids: CASSFSPGQGDNQPQHF.